Each of the 19 T cell receptor beta chains below was sequenced from the same sample in a study of blood T cell repertoires in COVID-19. The repertoire was sequenced with immunoSEQ multiplex PCR; TCRdb's copy has only in-frame clones and lacks some. Here the sample spans 150,000 or so clones, 84% being singletons. Sequenced material: peripheral blood. Receptor source: a woman aged 50 to 65 with acute or convalescent COVID-19.

The rearrangement links TRBV19 to TRBJ2-5; a possible D gene is TRBD2 (7 bases). The CDR3 contains 15 residues. CDR1 is LNHDA, CDR2 SQIVND, per germline (reference sequence). With 5 bases removed from V and 4 bases from J, the gap between germline ends came to 17 bases. The CDR3 region is CASSVIREGGETQYF. DNA for the CDR3: TGTGCCAGTAGTGTCATCAGGGAGGGGGGAGAGACCCAGTACTTC.

This sequence joins TRBV27 and TRBJ2-3; 8 nucleotides align to TRBD2. Germline V gene lookup returns CDR1 MNHEY and CDR2 SMNVEV (reference sequence). The V segment lost 2 bases and the J segment 5 bases; nucleotides outside the gene matches: 3. This CDR3 is 14 amino acids long. The CDR3 DNA is TGTGCCAGCAGTTTACGGCTAGCGGGAGATACGCAGTATTTT. It encodes CASSLRLAGDTQYF.

V usage is TRBV4-2 and J usage is TRBJ1-6; 9 bases line up with TRBD1. Germline V gene lookup returns CDR1 LGHNA and CDR2 YNFKEQ. V shed 2 bases and J 9 bases; nucleotides not matched to a gene: 8. This CDR3 spans 16 amino acids. CDR3 amino acids: CASSQQGGQGGSPLHF. As DNA, the CDR3 is TGTGCCAGCAGCCAACAGGGGGGACAGGGCGGTTCACCCCTCCACTTT.

The chain carries TRBV27 and TRBJ1-2, with 7 bases fitting TRBD1. The CDR3 runs to 13 residues. Per the germline V gene, CDR1 is MNHEY and CDR2 is SMNVEV (reference sequence). J gave up 7 bases and V 6 bases, and 8 bases lay outside the gene matches. CDR3 region: CASSPDRVRGYTF. CDR3 DNA sequence: TGTGCCAGCAGCCCCGACAGGGTACGTGGCTACACCTTC.

The chain recombines TRBV19 with TRBJ2-1, with D tentatively TRBD1 (6 bases). The CDR3 sequence is 15 residues long. Germline loops: CDR1 LNHDA, CDR2 SQIVND (reference sequence). Trimming pared 2 bases from V and 4 bases from J, leaving 12 bases between. The chain's CDR3 is CASSIFAGEYNEQFF. The DNA of the CDR3 is TGTGCCAGTAGTATATTTGCAGGGGAATACAATGAGCAGTTCTTC.

With regard to this clone: The sample has other DNA sequences that encode this CDR3 too. The rearrangement uses TRBV2 and TRBJ1-5; TRBD1 agrees at 7 bases. The germline gives CDR1 SNHLY, CDR2 FYNNEI. CDR3 length equals 13 residues. Trimming removed 8 bases from V and 4 bases from J; junction bases left unmatched: 5. The CDR3 protein is CASRRDSNQPQHF. CDR3 coding DNA: TGTGCCAGCCGTCGGGACAGTAATCAGCCCCAGCATTTT.

The rearrangement uses TRBV5-4 and TRBJ1-1, with 7 bases that match TRBD1. The ends lost 4 bases at V and 8 bases at J; junction bases unmatched: 17. Germline CDR1 reads SGHNT; CDR2 reads YYREEE (reference sequence). CDR3 length: 16 residues. Written as DNA, the CDR3 is TGTGCCAGCAGCCCAGCCACCGGGACAGAACTTAAAGAAGCTTTCTTT. Protein sequence: CASSPATGTELKEAFF. Full variable domain (outside the CDR3, taken from reference TRBV5-4 and TRBJ1-1): ETGVTQSPTHLIKTRGQQVTLRCSSQSGHNTVSWYQQALGQGPQFIFQYYREEENGRGNFPPRFSGLQFPNYSSELNVNALELDDSALYLCASSPATGTELKEAFFGQGTRLTVV.

The CDR3 nucleotides are TGTGCCAGCAGCCGGTACCAAGAGACCCAGTACTTC. Protein sequence: CASSRYQETQYF. V is TRBV13 and J is TRBJ2-5; D is ambiguous. Trimming removed 5 bases at V and 0 bases at J, with 4 bases between. The CDR3 consists of 12 residues. CDR1 and CDR2 from the germline V gene are PRHDT and FYEKMQ (reference sequence).

V is TRBV5-1 and J is TRBJ2-1, with a possible D match to TRBD1 (6 bases). CDR1 is SGHRS, CDR2 YFSETQ, per germline. V was pared by 0 bases and J by 1 base, with 8 bases between. The CDR3 runs 15 residues. CDR3 amino acids: CASSLGGLSYNEQFF. DNA of the CDR3: TGCGCCAGCAGCTTGGGGGGGCTATCCTACAATGAGCAGTTCTTC.

This rearrangement joins TRBV6-5 to TRBJ1-4; D may be TRBD1 (6 bases). With 8 bases removed from V and 8 bases from J, the gap between germline ends came to 15 bases. Germline-derived CDR1 and CDR2 are MNHEY and SVGAGI. This CDR3 contains 13 residues. CDR3 loop: CASSGGGREKLFF. CDR3 in DNA: TGTGCCAGCTCGGGGGGCGGGAGAGAAAAACTGTTTTTT.

The chain combines TRBV5-4 with TRBJ2-2; 10 bases map to TRBD1. The CDR3 contains 19 residues. Germline V CDR1 and CDR2: SGHNT, YYREEE (reference sequence). V lost 4 bases to trimming and J lost 5 bases; unmatched junction nucleotides: 17. The CDR3 nucleotides are TGTGCCAGCAGCGGTCGGACAGGGGGAGCCACATCGTGGACCGGGGAGCTGTTTTTT. Its translation: CASSGRTGGATSWTGELFF.

The chain is built from TRBV12-5 and TRBJ1-5, with TRBD1 as a possible D gene (5 bases). V was shortened by 6 bases and J by 7 bases, with 10 bases between the two germline ends. Germline lookup yields CDR1 LGHNT and CDR2 FRNRAP. There are 12 residues in the CDR3. In DNA, the CDR3 is TGTGCTAGTGGGGCGACAGTACAGCCCCAGCATTTT. As protein: CASGATVQPQHF. Variable domain in full (rest from reference TRBV12-5 and TRBJ1-5): DARVTQTPRHKVTEMGQEVTMRCQPILGHNTVFWYRQTMMQGLELLAYFRNRAPLDDSGMPKDRFSAEMPDATLATLKIQPSEPRDSAVYFCASGATVQPQHFGDGTRLSIL.

The chain joins TRBV2 to TRBJ2-7, with a weak D call TRBD2 (6 bases). The CDR3 is made up of 14 amino acids. The germline CDR1 and CDR2 sequences are SNHLY and FYNNEI. V gave up 4 bases and J gave up 2 bases, with 12 bases separating them. The CDR3 is CASSVEGTTYEQYF. In DNA, the CDR3 is TGTGCCAGCAGTGTGGAGGGAACTACCTACGAGCAGTACTTC.

This sequence joins TRBV9 and TRBJ1-5; D call uncertain. Looked up from germline, CDR1 is SGDLS and CDR2 is YYNGEE. This CDR3 has 15 amino acids. V dropped 0 bases and J dropped 4 bases, with 11 bases sitting between them. CDR3 sequence reads: CASSVDPGTNQPQHF. In DNA, the CDR3 is TGTGCCAGCAGCGTAGATCCGGGTACGAATCAGCCCCAGCATTTT. The entire variable domain, with the rest obtained from reference TRBV9 and TRBJ1-5, is as follows: DSGVTQTPKHLITATGQRVTLRCSPRSGDLSVYWYQQSLDQGLQFLIQYYNGEERAKGNILERFSAQQFPDLHSELNLSSLELGDSALYFCASSVDPGTNQPQHFGDGTRLSIL.

This chain links TRBV7-3 with TRBJ2-5; 10 nucleotides agree with TRBD1. The germline V gene encodes CDR1 SGHTA and CDR2 FQGTGA. CDR3 size: 17 residues. The junction had 8 bases not matched to a gene; V was cut back by 1 base and J by 3 bases. In DNA form, the CDR3 reads TGTGCCAGCAGCTTAATGTCTGTCGGGACAGGGGAAGAGACCCAGTACTTC. Translated: CASSLMSVGTGEETQYF.

The rearrangement uses TRBV19 and TRBJ1-2, with 7 bases matching TRBD1. Trimming took 1 base from V and 5 from J; bases not matched to a gene: 4. CDR3 size: 14 residues. The V gene's germline CDR1 is LNHDA and CDR2 SQIVND (reference sequence). This chain's CDR3 is CASSIVGTAYGYTF. The CDR3 coding sequence is TGTGCCAGTAGTATAGTTGGGACAGCATATGGCTACACCTTC.

The chain carries TRBV9 and TRBJ2-1; D may be TRBD2 (5 bases). V lost 0 bases, J lost 2 bases, and 9 bases lay in between. Germline CDR1 and CDR2: SGDLS and YYNGEE. This CDR3 has 15 amino acids. CDR3 protein: CASSVEAAPYNEQFF. In DNA, the CDR3 is TGTGCCAGCAGCGTAGAAGCGGCCCCCTACAATGAGCAGTTCTTC.

This clone was seen once. This chain connects TRBV5-1 to TRBJ2-3, with D possibly matching TRBD2 (6 bases). This CDR3 contains 15 residues. Deletions cut 2 bases from V and 0 bases from J, with 10 bases between. The germline gives CDR1 SGHRS, CDR2 YFSETQ. For the CDR3, the DNA is TGCGCCAGCAGCTTAGGCGGGACTAGCACAGATACGCAGTATTTT. It translates to CASSLGGTSTDTQYF.

The chain carries TRBV6-5 and TRBJ1-2; a weak D match, TRBD1 (6 bases). V was pared by 8 bases and J by 2 bases, with 18 bases between. The germline gives CDR1 MNHEY, CDR2 SVGAGI. This CDR3 is built from 15 residues. CDR3 sequence reads: CASRLSRTANYGYTF. CDR3 bases: TGTGCCAGCCGTCTATCTAGGACAGCCAACTATGGCTACACCTTC.